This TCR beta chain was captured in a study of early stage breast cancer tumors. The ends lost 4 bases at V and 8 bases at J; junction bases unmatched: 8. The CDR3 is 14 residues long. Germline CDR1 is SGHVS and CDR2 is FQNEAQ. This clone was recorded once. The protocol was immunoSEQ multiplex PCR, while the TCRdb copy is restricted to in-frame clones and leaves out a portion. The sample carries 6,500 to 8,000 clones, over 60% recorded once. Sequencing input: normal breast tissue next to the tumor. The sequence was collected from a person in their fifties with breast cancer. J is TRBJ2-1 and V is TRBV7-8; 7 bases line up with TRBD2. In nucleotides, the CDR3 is TGTGCCAGCAGCTCTCCGGGGGAGGGGTATGAGCAGTTCTTC. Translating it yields CASSSPGEGYEQFF.